The text below deals with one T cell receptor (beta chain). Per the original methods: Cell counts per sample came from amplifying reference gene primers. The assay was immunoSEQ multiplex PCR, and TCRdb's table has in-frame clones only and misses some. The V and J calls and clone size come from that table; D and trimming were worked out from the DNA. The sample consists of about 100,000 clones, 80% to 95% of them appearing once. The entry originates in a study of blood T cell repertoires in COVID-19. Study-wide background: The cDNA or gDNA used as material had been derived from T cells, B-cell-depleted T cells, or PBMCs.

With 2 bases removed from V and 1 base from J, the gap between germline ends came to 12 bases. The CDR3 consists of 16 residues. Germline loops: CDR1 MNHNS, CDR2 SASEGT. The TCR was taken from a man aged 45-65 years with active COVID-19. The sequenced sample consisted of peripheral blood. The chain combines TRBV6-1 with TRBJ1-5; no definite D call. The CDR3 reads CASSESSIGSNQPQHF. The CDR3 DNA reads as TGTGCCAGCAGTGAAAGTAGCATAGGAAGCAATCAGCCCCAGCATTTT.